This T cell receptor (beta chain) was documented in a study of T cells in Graves' hyperthyroidism and ophthalmopathy. At the level of the study: Pretreatment peripheral blood was obtained at initial diagnosis.

TCR beta CDR3 regions were amplified from RNA. The primer set for the first-round RT-PCR of the TCR CDR3 was HTBI. TCRdb re-called the multiplex PCR reads through MiXCR, storing one row per CDR3 protein. The sample holds about 840,000 distinct CDR3 sequences; roughly 40% are singletons and the top ten take more than 7%. Stability of Graves' hyperthyroidism was defined as absent ophthalmopathy progression within 18 months. The study based diagnoses on clinical symptoms, serum thyroxine and TRAb, thyroid ultrasound and orbital computed tomography. This clonotype has a count of ten or more. Its target is not known. General study results and limits: Among clonotypes expanded in thyroid above 0.001, most were also found in blood.

CDR1 is DFQATT, CDR2 SNEGSKA, per germline (reference sequence). V was pared by 3 bases and J by 8 bases, with 13 bases between. This CDR3 has 13 residues. This receptor was taken from a man younger than 35 with Graves' hyperthyroidism. Sequences were obtained from blood. This sequence joins TRBV20-1 and TRBJ1-4, with a weak D call TRBD1 (6 bases). CDR3 in DNA: TGCAGTGCTAGCCAGGGGATCAGAGAAAAACTGTTTTTT. Residues: CSASQGIREKLFF.